This TCR beta chain was captured by sequencing in a study of blood T cells in healthy people across ages. V lost 3 bases, J lost 8 bases, and 4 bases lay in between. Germline V gives CDR1 SNHLY, CDR2 FYNNEI. This CDR3 is 11 amino acids long. Extractions gave at least 6 micrograms of total RNA per sample. This clonotype was counted only a few times. What it binds is unknown. Whole-study findings and limits: Shifts in expanded clonotypes may have been confounded by donor CMV status, which was unknown. Long-lived donors exceeded aged donors in naive CD4+ cells and diversity.

For the second PCR, which ran for 7 to 11 cycles, a sample-barcoded 5' primer and a J-beta primer mix were used. Carrying 12 random nucleotides, a template-switch adaptor labeled each individual cDNA molecule. TCRdb independently ran MiXCR on the 5' RACE reads; one entry per CDR3 protein. The sample shows 600,000 or so distinct CDR3 sequences, around 21% of them seen only once. Material: blood. This receptor was taken from a man between 65 and 85 years old in good health. The chain couples TRBV2 to TRBJ1-4, with no clear D. Here the CDR3 reads CASSDWEKLFF. CDR3 coding DNA: TGTGCCAGCAGTGACTGGGAAAAACTGTTTTTT.